The 28 T cell receptor beta chains given below trace back to one sample, sequenced in a study of T cells in Graves' hyperthyroidism and ophthalmopathy. From RNA transcripts, TCR beta CDR3 regions were amplified. The TCR CDR3 was amplified in a first-round RT-PCR using the HTBI primer set. TCRdb re-called the multiplex PCR reads through MiXCR, storing one row per CDR3 protein. The sample has hundreds of thousands of distinct CDR3 sequences, 20% seen once; the top ten hold more than 30%. Sequenced material: blood. The receptor set was obtained from a man aged 25 to 45 with Graves' ophthalmopathy.

This clonotype occurred many times. The genes are TRBV7-2 and TRBJ2-7; 7 bases map to TRBD2. The germline V gene encodes CDR1 SGHTA and CDR2 FQGNSA. V gave up 5 bases and J gave up 3 bases; unmatched junction bases: 10. The CDR3 contains 15 residues. The CDR3 DNA is TGTGCCAGCAGCCCTGGGCGGGGGTCCTACTACGAGCAGTACTTC. Translating it yields CASSPGRGSYYEQYF.

The chain uses TRBV6-1 and TRBJ2-3; 14 bases fit TRBD2. Germline trimming cut 0 bases from V and 6 bases from J; bases unmatched to any gene: 14. This CDR3 has 20 residues. Germline CDR1 reads MNHNS; CDR2 reads SASEGT. The CDR3 coding sequence is TGTGCCAGCAGTGAAGCGGGGGGACTACCGGGACTAGCGGGAGTGGATACGCAGTATTTT. It translates to CASSEAGGLPGLAGVDTQYF.

This chain uses TRBV27 with TRBJ2-3; 9 bases are shared with TRBD2. Unmatched junction bases numbered 4, after V lost 8 bases and J lost 4 bases. This CDR3 is built from 13 residues. Looked up from germline, CDR1 is MNHEY and CDR2 is SMNVEV (reference sequence). The CDR3 region has the DNA TGTGCCAGCGGCGGGAGGGCAGCAGATACGCAGTATTTT. Protein: CASGGRAADTQYF.

The chain links TRBV12-3 or TRBV12-4 to TRBJ2-1; 9 bases line up with TRBD1. Losses at the gene ends were 1 base for V and 7 bases for J; bases not matched to a gene: 11. This CDR3 comprises 17 residues. The CDR3: CASSLVLGTGRRNEQFF. CDR3 DNA sequence: TGTGCCAGCAGTTTAGTCCTGGGGACAGGGCGACGGAATGAGCAGTTCTTC.

This clonotype was found a few times. This sequence joins TRBV29-1 and TRBJ2-1; D may be TRBD2 (6 bases). This CDR3 has 12 residues. V lost 7 bases to trimming and J lost 5 bases, with 12 bases between them. Germline V lookup: CDR1 SQVTM, CDR2 ANQGSEA. CDR3 bases: TGCAGCGCCGGGAGCACGAACAATGAGCAGTTCTTC. It encodes CSAGSTNNEQFF.

This clonotype showed up just a few times. This chain connects TRBV2 to TRBJ1-6; maybe TRBD1 (5 bases). Deletions cut 4 bases from V and 7 bases from J, with 11 bases between. This CDR3 region has 14 residues. Per germline, CDR1 SNHLY and CDR2 FYNNEI. CDR3 residues: CASSVETDNSPLHF. CDR3 DNA: TGTGCCAGCAGTGTTGAGACAGACAATTCACCCCTCCACTTT.

There are a few counts of this clonotype. The chain has TRBV6-5 and TRBJ1-5; D uncertain. V dropped 0 bases and J dropped 7 bases, with 10 bases sitting between them. This CDR3 region has 14 residues. Germline loops: CDR1 MNHEY, CDR2 SVGAGI. The CDR3 DNA is TGTGCCAGCAGTTACTCGGCATTTGGGCAGCCCCAGCATTTT. It yields the protein CASSYSAFGQPQHF.

This clonotype was seen at least ten times. This chain connects TRBV2 to TRBJ2-3; TRBD2 aligns across 11 bases. Germline-derived CDR1 and CDR2 are SNHLY and FYNNEI. This CDR3 has 16 residues. Trimming cost V 5 bases and J 2 bases; bases outside gene matches: 6. Here the CDR3 DNA reads TGTGCCAGCAGTTCCACGGGACTAGCGGTCACAGATACGCAGTATTTT. It translates to CASSSTGLAVTDTQYF.

Ten or more counts support this clonotype. The V gene is TRBV2, the J gene TRBJ1-1, with TRBD1 as a possible D gene (5 bases). The V gene's germline CDR1 is SNHLY and CDR2 FYNNEI. V was cut by 1 base and J by 4 bases, with 19 bases left in between. CDR3 length: 17 amino acids. CDR3 coding DNA: TGTGCCAGCAGTGAAGATGGGCAGGGCTCGTGGGTCACTGAAGCTTTCTTT. Translating gives CASSEDGQGSWVTEAFF. The complete variable domain, with remaining parts taken from reference TRBV2 and TRBJ1-1, reads EPEVTQTPSHQVTQMGQEVILRCVPISNHLYFYWYRQILGQKVEFLVSFYNNEISEKSEIFDDQFSVERPDGSNFTLKIRSTKLEDSAMYFCASSEDGQGSWVTEAFFGQGTRLTVV.

There are a few counts of this clonotype. The chain's CDR3 is CASSREVGRQETQYF. CDR3 in DNA: TGTGCCAGCAGCCGGGAGGTTGGTCGGCAAGAGACCCAGTACTTC. The rearrangement links TRBV7-8 to TRBJ2-5; 7 bases align to TRBD2. The trim removed 5 bases at V and 2 bases at J, leaving 8 bases unmatched. The germline V gene encodes CDR1 SGHVS and CDR2 FQNEAQ. There are 15 residues in the CDR3.

This clonotype was detected only a few times. This chain connects TRBV29-1 to TRBJ2-5, with D uncertain. Germline CDR1 SQVTM, CDR2 ANQGSEA. Trimming removed 4 bases from V and 1 base from J, with 10 bases in between. The CDR3 runs 13 residues. Written as DNA, the CDR3 is TGCAGCGTTGGGGGTGGATCCCAAGAGACCCAGTACTTC. It is translated as CSVGGGSQETQYF.

This clonotype was observed a handful of times. The rearrangement uses TRBV29-1 and TRBJ2-1; either TRBD1 or TRBD2 may fit D (5 bases each). Germline assignment: CDR1 SQVTM and CDR2 ANQGSEA. This CDR3 is built from 11 residues. V was clipped by 4 bases and J by 6 bases, with 7 bases between them. The CDR3 coding sequence is TGCAGCGTTGCGGGGCGCAATGAGCAGTTCTTC. It translates to CSVAGRNEQFF.

This clonotype was counted a few times. V gene TRBV7-9 combines with J gene TRBJ1-3; D ambiguous. The CDR3 runs 16 residues. Germline V lookup: CDR1 SEHNR, CDR2 FQNEAQ (reference sequence). The germline V and J ends were trimmed by 7 bases and 0 bases, with 16 bases remaining between them. DNA of the CDR3: TGTGCCAGCATAATCCCGGACCCAGTCTCTGGAAACACCATATATTTT. Protein product: CASIIPDPVSGNTIYF. The whole variable domain, remainder taken from reference TRBV7-9 and TRBJ1-3, is DTGVSQNPRHKITKRGQNVTFRCDPISEHNRLYWYRQTLGQGPEFLTYFQNEAQLEKSRLLSDRFSAERPKGSFSTLEIQRTEQGDSAMYLCASIIPDPVSGNTIYFGEGSWLTVV.

This clonotype has only a few counts. This chain connects TRBV7-9 to TRBJ2-5; D might be TRBD2 (5 bases). Per germline, CDR1 SEHNR and CDR2 FQNEAQ (reference sequence). With 0 bases removed from V and 2 bases from J, the gap between germline ends came to 10 bases. CDR3 size: 15 residues. The chain's CDR3 is CASSLAVGVQETQYF. CDR3 DNA: TGTGCCAGCAGCTTAGCTGTCGGGGTACAAGAGACCCAGTACTTC.

The sample holds many counts of this clonotype. The chain employs TRBV5-1 and TRBJ1-2; 10 bases agree with TRBD1. CDR3 length: 13 amino acids. V shed 3 bases and J 7 bases; nucleotides not matched to a gene: 3. The V gene's germline CDR1 is SGHRS and CDR2 YFSETQ. The CDR3 region has the DNA TGCGCCAGCAGCTGGACAGGGGGAAGTGGCTACACCTTC. Amino acid sequence: CASSWTGGSGYTF.

CDR3 protein: CASSRTSGVYGYTF. The DNA of the CDR3 is TGTGCCAGCAGTAGAACATCTGGGGTCTATGGCTACACCTTC. The rearrangement uses TRBV6-1 and TRBJ1-2; D is ambiguous. The V end lost 5 bases, the J end lost 4 bases, and 14 bases lay between the germline ends. CDR3 length: 14 residues. The germline CDR1 and CDR2 sequences are MNHNS and SASEGT.

Ten or more counts support this clonotype. The rearrangement uses TRBV7-9 and TRBJ2-5; D unresolved. The CDR3 is 13 residues long. Germline V gives CDR1 SEHNR, CDR2 FQNEAQ (reference sequence). Trimming shortened V by 3 bases and J by 1 base, and 6 bases separated the two germline ends. The CDR3 reads CASSLSPQETQYF. The CDR3 bases are TGTGCCAGCAGCTTGTCACCCCAAGAGACCCAGTACTTC.

The sample holds many counts of this clonotype. The chain has TRBV12-3 or TRBV12-4 and TRBJ1-5, with D tentatively TRBD1 (5 bases). The CDR3 has 14 residues. Trimming left V 5 bases short and J 2 bases short, with 10 bases between. The CDR3 DNA is TGTGCCAGCAGTCGCGGGGGAGGCAATCAGCCCCAGCATTTT. Protein product: CASSRGGGNQPQHF.

On this clonotype itself: In this CDR3 the conserved last residue, phenylalanine or tryptophan, is missing, so a read error is likely. J is TRBJ1-1 and V is TRBV18; unclear D gene. Trimming removed 4 bases from V and 0 bases from J, with 6 bases in between. CDR3 length: 13 amino acids. The germline V gene encodes CDR1 KGHSH and CDR2 LQKENI. CDR3 region: CASSLDMNTEAFS. DNA for the CDR3: TGTGCCAGCTCACTTGACATGAACACTGAAGCTTTCTCT.

This chain uses TRBV28 with TRBJ2-3, with TRBD1 matching 9 bases. V was clipped by 3 bases and J by 6 bases; unmatched bases: 10. Germline CDR1 MDHEN, CDR2 SYDVKM. The CDR3 has 16 residues. In DNA form, the CDR3 reads TGTGCCAGCAGTTTCGGGACAGGGTCCCCGAGTGATACGCAGTATTTT. Its translation: CASSFGTGSPSDTQYF.

This clonotype has just a few counts. The chain uses TRBV18 and TRBJ2-5; maybe TRBD2 (7 bases). V was trimmed by 0 bases and J by 1 base, leaving 15 bases between them. The CDR3 runs 17 residues. Germline values: CDR1 KGHSH, CDR2 LQKENI. The CDR3 is CASSPPTKRDIQETQYF. The CDR3 bases are TGTGCCAGCTCACCACCGACAAAGCGGGACATCCAAGAGACCCAGTACTTC.

This clonotype occurred a few times. The chain is built from TRBV4-1 and TRBJ2-1; either TRBD1 or TRBD2 may supply D (5 bases each). The germline V gene has CDR1 MGHRA and CDR2 YSYEKL. Trimming left V 3 bases short and J 8 bases short, with 14 bases between. The CDR3 extends over 14 amino acids. The CDR3 loop is CASSQGTRSYEQFF. The CDR3 nucleotides are TGCGCCAGCAGCCAGGGGACCCGTTCGTATGAGCAGTTCTTC.

The V gene is TRBV6-1, the J gene TRBJ2-1; TRBD2 matches 9 bases. This CDR3 region has 14 residues. V shed 3 bases and J 5 bases; nucleotides not matched to a gene: 2. Per the germline V gene, CDR1 is MNHNS and CDR2 is SASEGT. CDR3 sequence: CASSDSGRNNEQFF. CDR3 nucleotide sequence: TGTGCCAGCAGTGATAGCGGGAGAAACAATGAGCAGTTCTTC.

The J gene is TRBJ1-5, the V gene TRBV6-1; 9 nucleotides match TRBD1. Germline V lookup: CDR1 MNHNS, CDR2 SASEGT. This CDR3 has 15 amino acids. With V trimmed by 7 bases and J by 4 bases, 8 bases remained unmatched. The DNA for the CDR3 is TGTGCCAGCACTCCGGACAGGGGAGTAAATCAGCCCCAGCATTTT. This gives the protein CASTPDRGVNQPQHF.

The chain has TRBV28 and TRBJ1-5; D might be TRBD1 (6 bases). CDR3 length: 15 amino acids. Trimming left V 4 bases short and J 4 bases short, with 14 bases between. Per germline, CDR1 MDHEN and CDR2 SYDVKM. The CDR3 DNA follows: TGTGCCAGCAGTTCACCGGGGGGGCCGAATCAGCCCCAGCATTTT. Protein: CASSSPGGPNQPQHF.

This clonotype was found many times. The rearrangement links TRBV5-1 to TRBJ1-1; tentatively, D is TRBD1 (5 bases). Trimming took 7 bases from V and 3 from J, leaving 16 bases between them. The CDR3 is 14 amino acids. Germline CDR1 reads SGHRS; CDR2 reads YFSETQ. CDR3 DNA: TGCGCCAGCTCCTTGGGGGTGCTGGACACTGAAGCTTTCTTT. Its translation: CASSLGVLDTEAFF.

Worth noting for this clonotype: One end of the junction is discordant with germline, which a read error may explain. The chain links TRBV5-4 to TRBJ1-1, with D possibly being TRBD1 (5 bases). CDR1 SGHNT and CDR2 YYREEE come from the germline V gene (reference sequence). CDR3 length: 13 amino acids. CDR3 loop: CAGSLGEAAEAFF. The DNA of the CDR3 is TGTGCCGGCAGCTTGGGGGAGGCGGCTGAAGCTTTCTTT.

In this sample, this clonotype turned up a few times. CDR3: CASSLQGLNVLTF. CDR3 DNA: TGTGCCAGCAGCCTACAGGGACTCAACGTCCTGACTTTC. This chain connects TRBV7-2 to TRBJ2-6; D is tentatively TRBD1 or TRBD2 (6 bases each). CDR3 length: 13 residues. Germline V lookup: CDR1 SGHTA, CDR2 FQGNSA. V shed 5 bases and J shed 9 bases, with 11 bases lying between them.